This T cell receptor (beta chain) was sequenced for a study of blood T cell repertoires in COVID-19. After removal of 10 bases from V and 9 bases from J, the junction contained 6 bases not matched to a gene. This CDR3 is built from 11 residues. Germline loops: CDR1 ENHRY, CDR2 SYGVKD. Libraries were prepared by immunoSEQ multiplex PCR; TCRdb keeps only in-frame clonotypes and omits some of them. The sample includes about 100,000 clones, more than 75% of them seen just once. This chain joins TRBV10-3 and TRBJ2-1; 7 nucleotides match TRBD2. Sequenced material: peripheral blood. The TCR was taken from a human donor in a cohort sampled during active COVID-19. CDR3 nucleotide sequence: TGTGCCACCTACTCTAGCGGTGAGCAGTTCTTC. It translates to CATYSSGEQFF.